These T cell receptor beta chains were read from a single sample in a study of shared clonotypes between healthy human individuals. Clones were read by immunoSEQ multiplex PCR, and TCRdb kept only the in-frame ones, dropping some. The data show about 2.4 million clones, over 85% seen once. The sequenced sample was naive CD4+ T cells sorted from blood. The receptors were sampled from a man between 18 and 35 years old in good health. Both conserved end residues are part of each CDR3. A D gene is named only where the DNA matches it firmly. Clone size is stated in some rows and not others, as once, few, many or a class when expanded.

TRBJ1-6	-	TRBV25-1	TRBD1	TGTGCCAGCAGGGGAGACAGGGGAACCTATAATTCACCCCTCCACTTT	CASRGDRGTYNSPLHF
TRBJ1-4	-	TRBV18	-	TGTGCCAGCTCACTTATTCTTCCGATGGAAAAACTGTTTTTT	CASSLILPMEKLFF
TRBJ2-2	-	TRBV18	-	TGTGCCAGCTCACCATCCGGGCCCTGGGGGACCGGGGAGCTGTTTTTT	CASSPSGPWGTGELFF
TRBJ2-7	-	TRBV14	TRBD2	TGTGCCAGCAGCCGAGCGGGGAGCTCCTACGAGCAGTACTTC	CASSRAGSSYEQYF
TRBJ2-7	-	TRBV6-1	TRBD1	TGTGCCAGCAGTGTCGACAGGGGCGAGCAGTACTTC	CASSVDRGEQYF
TRBJ2-3	-	TRBV9	TRBD2	TGTGCCAGCAGCGTAGGGAGCGGGGGGGCCCCCGATACGCAGTATTTT	CASSVGSGGAPDTQYF
TRBJ2-1	-	TRBV7-7	-	TGTGCTAGCAGCGTATCCGGGACCAGCAATGAGCAGTTCTTC	CASSVSGTSNEQFF
TRBJ2-7	-	TRBV5-1	-	TGCGCCAGCAGCCCAGCGGAGACCTACGAGCAGTACTTC	CASSPAETYEQYF
TRBJ1-4	-	TRBV2	-	TGTGCCAGCAGTGACGTGAGGGGTGGGGAAAAACTGTTTTTT	CASSDVRGGEKLFF
TRBJ1-1	-	TRBV7-8	TRBD1	TGTGCCAGCAGCACACGGACAGGGCGTGAAGCTTTCTTT	CASSTRTGREAFF
TRBJ2-7	-	TRBV4-3	-	TGCGCCAGCAGCCAAACTTATTCCCCCTTATACGAGCAGTACTTC	CASSQTYSPLYEQYF
TRBJ2-3	-	TRBV5-1	TRBD2	TGCGCCAGCAGCCCCTGGGCGGGGGGTCCAGATACGCAGTATTTT	CASSPWAGGPDTQYF
TRBJ2-7	-	TRBV18	-	TGTGCCAGCTCACCGGGTAGCTTTACGAACCAGTACTTC	CASSPGSFTNQYF
TRBJ2-7	-	TRBV6-4	-	TGTGCCAGCCGCGCCGAGGCCAACCTAGCTAACGAGCAGTACTTC	CASRAEANLANEQYF
TRBJ1-4	once	TRBV10-3	TRBD1	TGTGCCATCAGTCCGACAGGGGGTAATGAAAAACTGTTTTTT	CAISPTGGNEKLFF
TRBJ2-5	-	TRBV5-1	TRBD2	TGCGCCAGCAGCTTGTCAGCGGGGGGAGAGACCCAGTACTTC	CASSLSAGGETQYF
TRBJ2-7	once	TRBV18	TRBD2	TGTGCCAGCTCACCCAGCGGGAGGTCCTACGAGCAGTACTTC	CASSPSGRSYEQYF
TRBJ2-3	-	TRBV7-7	TRBD1	TGTGCTAGCAGCTTAGGACAGGCAGGTACGCAGTATTTT	CASSLGQAGTQYF
TRBJ2-1	-	TRBV7-9	-	TGTGCCAGCGGGTTCTACAATGAGCAGTTCTTC	CASGFYNEQFF
TRBJ1-1	-	TRBV11-1	-	TGTGCCAGCAGCTTAGCGCTCCAGGGAATGAACACTGAAGCTTTCTTT	CASSLALQGMNTEAFF
TRBJ2-2	-	TRBV5-1	-	TGCGCCTGCCAACCGCTACCGGGACATAACACCGGGGAGCTGTTTTTT	CACQPLPGHNTGELFF
TRBJ1-3	once	TRBV15	-	TGTGCCACCAGCGCCCAGGAGGACAGAACTGGAAACACCATATATTTT	CATSAQEDRTGNTIYF
TRBJ2-7	-	TRBV6-5	TRBD2	TGTGCCAGCAGTACACTAGCGGGGGGTTCCTACGAGCAGTACTTC	CASSTLAGGSYEQYF
TRBJ2-7	-	TRBV9	-	TGTGCCAGCAGCCCCACAGGGACCCCCTACGAGCAGTACTTC	CASSPTGTPYEQYF
TRBJ2-6	-	TRBV25-1	-	TGTGCCAGCAGTGACCCCTTCGGGAGTTTCACTGGGGCCAACGTCCTGACTTTC	CASSDPFGSFTGANVLTF